These 31 T cell receptor beta chains were all obtained from the same sample, sequenced in a study of tumor and adjacent non-tumor tissue in lung cancer. The library came from three nested PCR rounds adapted from ARM-PCR protocols. TCRdb analysed the multiplex PCR reads with MiXCR anew, one entry per CDR3 protein. The repertoire has roughly 44,000 distinct CDR3 sequences, 60% to 70% of them found once; the top ten carry 19%. No cell sorting was done before RNA was extracted from the tissue. Distant lung tissue was collected more than 3 cm away from the tumor edge. The sequenced sample consisted of distant non-tumor lung tissue. These TCRs come from a woman in her 40s with non-small cell lung cancer.

About this clonotype: Likely a read error: the CDR3 ends without its conserved phenylalanine or tryptophan. CDR3 protein: CASSLRRGRRIGDEKLFL. The CDR3 coding sequence is TGTGCCAGCAGTTTAAGGCGGGGACGAAGGATAGGGGATGAAAAACTGTTTCTT. The chain joins TRBV28 to TRBJ1-4; perhaps TRBD1 as D (5 bases). Germline CDR1 reads MDHEN; CDR2 reads SYDVKM. V lost 2 bases and J lost 6, with 22 bases in between. The CDR3 spans 18 residues.

The CDR3 coding sequence is TGTGCCAGCAGCCCCCGACATTGGAATGAGCAGTTCTTC. Protein product: CASSPRHWNEQFF. The chain is built from TRBV6-6 and TRBJ2-1; D remains ambiguous. V lost 6 bases, J lost 7 bases, and 13 bases lay in between. This CDR3 contains 13 residues. CDR1 is MNHNY and CDR2 is SVGAGI in the germline V gene (reference sequence).

In this sample, this clonotype turned up many times. The chain is built from TRBV11-3 and TRBJ1-2; 9 nucleotides agree with TRBD1. This CDR3 is built from 17 residues. Trimming cost V 0 bases and J 4 bases; bases outside gene matches: 9. CDR1 and CDR2 (germline): SGHNT, YENEEA. The CDR3 DNA is TGTGCCAGCAGCTTAGATAATTCCGGGACAGGGCTCTATGGCTACACCTTC. Its translation: CASSLDNSGTGLYGYTF.

Worth noting for this clonotype: The CDR3 does not close with the conserved phenylalanine or tryptophan, likely indicating a read error. The chain joins TRBV11-2 to TRBJ2-2; no clear D gene. Trimming shortened V by 5 bases and J by 10 bases, and 14 bases separated the two germline ends. Germline V CDR1 and CDR2: SGHAT, FQNNGV. CDR3 length equals 13 residues. Written as DNA, the CDR3 is TGTGCCAGCAGCCCCATCGGGCCCCCGGAGCTGTTTATT. This codes for CASSPIGPPELFI.

Concerning this clonotype itself: Mismatch with germline at one junction end may stem from a read error. The genes are TRBV5-4 and TRBJ2-1; 7 bases match TRBD2. Germline CDR1 is SGHNT and CDR2 is YYREEE (reference sequence). The CDR3 sequence is 14 residues long. The CDR3 DNA reads as TGTGCCAGTCAAGGCGGGAGCTCCCACAATGAGAAGTTCTTC. Protein sequence: CASQGGSSHNEKFF.

Regarding this clonotype: A read error may explain this, as a much larger clone is one base away. The CDR3 nucleotides are TGCGCCACCAGAGATCGACTAGCGGGGCGCGGCAATGAGCAGTTCTTC. Its protein product is CATRDRLAGRGNEQFF. The chain joins TRBV10-2 to TRBJ2-1; 11 nucleotides align to TRBD2. J was trimmed by 6 bases and V by 10 bases; bases with no gene match: 14. The CDR3 length is 16 residues. CDR1 and CDR2 from the germline V gene are WSHSY and SAAADI.

Worth noting for this clonotype: The CDR3 carries no conserved terminal phenylalanine or tryptophan, so it likely arises from a read error. The rearrangement links TRBV6-1 to TRBJ1-5; unclear D gene. CDR3 length: 17 amino acids. The germline V gene encodes CDR1 MNHNS and CDR2 SASEGT. The CDR3 DNA reads TGTGCCAGCAGTGAATTCGGGTCGGCTTATAGCAATCATCCCCAGCATTTA. Its protein is CASSEFGSAYSNHPQHL.

Note on this clonotype: The junction departs from the called germline gene at one end, perhaps through a read error. The chain couples TRBV29-1 to TRBJ2-1, with D tentatively TRBD2 (6 bases). This CDR3 region has 16 residues. CDR1 and CDR2 (germline): SQVTM, ANQGSEA. In DNA, the CDR3 is TGCAGCGTTGAAGATCCCGGGAGTGCCTCCTACAATGAGCGGTTCTTC. This translates into CSVEDPGSASYNERFF.

This clonotype was counted many times. Sequence at one end of the junction differs from germline and may be a read error. The chain has TRBV6-1 and TRBJ1-1, with D possibly matching TRBD1 (6 bases). Germline V gives CDR1 MNHNS, CDR2 SASEGT. There are 14 residues in the CDR3. The CDR3 DNA follows: TGTGCCAGCAATAAACAGGGAAGAGGAACTGGAGCTTTCTTT. Translating gives CASNKQGRGTGAFF.

The V gene is TRBV20-1, the J gene TRBJ2-1, with TRBD1 matching over 7 bases. The germline gives CDR1 DFQATT, CDR2 SNEGSKA (reference sequence). The CDR3 runs to 14 residues. V gave up 8 bases and J gave up 2 bases; unmatched junction bases: 9. In DNA form, the CDR3 reads TGCAGTATTCAAGACAGGGAGACCTACAATGAGCAGTTCTTC. Translating gives CSIQDRETYNEQFF.

The chain employs TRBV11-3 and TRBJ2-1, with 11 positions matching TRBD2. Germline V lookup: CDR1 SGHNT, CDR2 YENEEA. CDR3 length equals 16 residues. J lost 5 bases, V lost 11 bases, and 14 bases had no gene match. The CDR3 loop reads CAGSDSGLAANNEQFF. CDR3 in DNA: TGTGCCGGTAGTGATTCGGGACTAGCGGCCAACAATGAGCAGTTCTTC.

This clonotype turned up a few times. At one end, the junction sequence differs from germline, possibly due to a read error. V gene TRBV6-6 combines with J gene TRBJ2-3; 8 nucleotides align to TRBD2. The CDR3 is 15 residues long. Germline-derived CDR1 and CDR2 are MNHNY and SVGAGI (reference sequence). The CDR3 coding sequence is TGTGCCAGCGGTTACGGGAGGGGGGAGACAGATACGCAGTATTTT. Amino acids: CASGYGRGETDTQYF.

The genes are TRBV11-3 and TRBJ2-2, with TRBD2 as a possible D gene (5 bases). From germline, CDR1 is SGHNT and CDR2 YENEEA. Trimming removed 8 bases at V and 7 bases at J, with 17 bases between. CDR3 length equals 14 residues. Here the CDR3 DNA reads TGTGCCAGCGGTGGGAGCGCGAACGTCGGGGAGCTGTTTTTT. Its translation is CASGGSANVGELFF.

A word on this clonotype: Germline is not matched at one junction end, which may reflect a read error. The V and J genes are TRBV29-1 and TRBJ2-3; 11 bases align to TRBD2. CDR1 and CDR2 (germline): SQVTM, ANQGSEA. This CDR3 has 15 residues. CDR3 nucleotide sequence: TGCAGCGGTTTCCTAGCGGGGGGAATCACAGATAGGCAGTATTTT. Translation: CSGFLAGGITDRQYF.

A word on this clonotype: With a much larger clone just one base away, this may be a read error. The chain uses TRBV6-4 and TRBJ2-2, with unresolved D. The germline CDR1 and CDR2 sequences are MRHNA and SNTAGT. The CDR3 has 13 amino acids. V was trimmed by 5 bases and J by 3 bases, leaving 7 bases between them. CDR3 protein: CASSYQDTGELFF. The CDR3 DNA sequence: TGTGCCAGCAGTTACCAGGACACCGGGGAGCTGTTTTTT.

This chain connects TRBV6-2 or TRBV6-3 to TRBJ2-1; 8 positions match TRBD1. Germline assignment: CDR1 MNHEY and CDR2 SVGEGT. Unmatched junction bases numbered 0, after V lost 11 bases and J lost 0 bases. The CDR3 contains 12 residues. The CDR3 here is CADRGSYNEQFF. The DNA for the CDR3 is TGTGCCGACAGGGGCTCCTACAATGAGCAGTTCTTC.

The sample holds many counts of this clonotype. This rearrangement joins TRBV20-1 to TRBJ1-1, with D unclear. Germline V gene data show CDR1 as DFQATT and CDR2 as SNEGSKA (reference sequence). Trimming took off 0 bases at V and 3 bases at J, with 11 bases between the two ends. The CDR3 spans 14 residues. In DNA form, the CDR3 reads TGCAGTGCTAGAGATCGGGTGGTCTACACTGAAGCTTTCTTT. Translated, it gives CSARDRVVYTEAFF.

In the case of this clonotype: An end of the junction does not agree with germline; a read error may underlie this. The chain joins TRBV6-2 or TRBV6-3 to TRBJ1-1, with D hard to call. This CDR3 has 11 residues. The germline gives CDR1 MNHEY, CDR2 SVGEGT. The CDR3 nucleotides are TGTGCCGGCAGTACGTACACTGAAGCTATCTTT. It encodes CAGSTYTEAIF.

The CDR3 nucleotides are TGCGCCAGCAGCCAGGATATAAGTGGGACCGTACGGCCCCAGCATTTT. Its protein product is CASSQDISGTVRPQHF. The chain is built from TRBV4-1 and TRBJ1-5; tentative D call: TRBD1 (5 bases). CDR1 and CDR2 (germline): MGHRA, YSYEKL. The CDR3 is 16 residues long. V was trimmed by 3 bases and J by 9 bases, leaving 21 bases between them.

A remark on this clonotype: An end of the junction does not agree with germline; a read error may underlie this. CDR3 in amino acids: CAGSLPRGHETQYF. The DNA of the CDR3 is TGTGCCGGCAGCTTGCCCAGGGGGCACGAGACCCAGTACTTC. The gene calls are TRBV5-6 and TRBJ2-5, with TRBD1 matching over 8 bases. This CDR3 contains 14 residues. Germline CDR1 reads SGHDT; CDR2 reads YYEEEE. The whole variable domain, remainder taken from reference TRBV5-6 and TRBJ2-5, is DAGVTQSPTHLIKTRGQQVTLRCSPKSGHDTVSWYQQALGQGPQFIFQYYEEEERQRGNFPDRFSGHQFPNYSSELNVNALLLGDSALYLCAGSLPRGHETQYFGPGTRLLVL.

In this sample, this clonotype turned up a few times. Given a much more abundant clone one base away, this may be a read error. The rearrangement uses TRBV6-1 and TRBJ2-5, with TRBD2 matching over 15 bases. The CDR3 contains 17 residues. CDR1 is MNHNS, CDR2 SASEGT, per germline. V shed 3 bases, J shed 2 bases, and the junction held 4 bases outside the gene matches. In DNA, the CDR3 is TGTGCCAGCAGTGATGGGACTAGCGGGAGGATTCAAGAGACCCAGTACTTC. It specifies CASSDGTSGRIQETQYF.

This sequence joins TRBV6-2 or TRBV6-3 and TRBJ2-1, with D maybe TRBD2 (5 bases). The CDR3 is 15 amino acids. The germline gives CDR1 MNHEY, CDR2 SVGEGT. With 2 bases removed from V and 7 bases from J, the gap between germline ends came to 15 bases. The CDR3 DNA follows: TGTGCCAGCAGTTACCGTGCGAAAGGAGGAAATGAGCAGTTCTTC. Protein: CASSYRAKGGNEQFF.

This clonotype ranks as medium-sized. This chain uses TRBV11-3 with TRBJ2-1, with D perhaps TRBD2 (7 bases). Germline CDR1 is SGHNT and CDR2 is YENEEA. V gave up 8 bases and J gave up 6 bases, with 14 bases separating them. This CDR3 spans 13 amino acids. The CDR3 protein is CASVGGGRNEQFF. CDR3 bases: TGTGCCAGCGTTGGGGGGGGGCGCAATGAGCAGTTCTTC.

On this clonotype itself: A read error may be the cause here, since a much bigger clone is one base away. V gene TRBV14 combines with J gene TRBJ2-1; the D call may be TRBD1 or TRBD2 (6 bases each). Germline V CDR1 and CDR2: SGHDN, FVKESK. The CDR3 consists of 13 residues. The DNA of the CDR3 is TGTGTCAGCAGCCATGGGGGCGGACTAGAGCAGTTCTTC. Translation gives CVSSHGGGLEQFF. Together with reference TRBV14 and TRBJ2-1, the CDR3 gives the full variable domain: EAGVTQFPSHSVIEKGQTVTLRCDPISGHDNLYWYRRVMGKEIKFLLHFVKESKQDESGMPNNRFLAERTGGTYSTLKVQPAELEDSGVYFCVSSHGGGLEQFFGPGTRLTVL.

The chain combines TRBV20-1 with TRBJ2-4; D is perhaps TRBD1 or TRBD2 (6 bases each). Germline CDR1 reads DFQATT; CDR2 reads SNEGSKA (reference sequence). V was clipped by 1 base and J by 6 bases, with 13 bases between them. The CDR3 contains 14 residues. The CDR3: CSARVEGGSNIQYF. CDR3 sequence (DNA): TGCAGTGCTAGAGTGGAGGGGGGATCAAACATTCAGTACTTC.

On this clonotype itself: At one end, the junction sequence differs from germline, possibly due to a read error. The V gene is TRBV6-2 or TRBV6-3, the J gene TRBJ2-1; no firm D call. Germline V gene data show CDR1 as MNHEY and CDR2 as SVGEGT. The CDR3 is 13 amino acids. CDR3 coding DNA: TGCGCCAGCAGTTCCGGCGAGACCAATGAGCAGTTCTTC. It yields the protein CASSSGETNEQFF.

The J gene is TRBJ2-1, the V gene TRBV11-2; weak D call: TRBD1 (6 bases). From germline, CDR1 is SGHAT and CDR2 FQNNGV. The V gene lost 5 bases and the J gene lost 7 bases, with 9 bases spanning the gap. The CDR3 has 12 residues. The CDR3 reads CASSPQGNEQFF. Written as DNA, the CDR3 is TGTGCCAGCAGCCCCCAGGGGAATGAGCAGTTCTTC.

Comments on this clonotype: This sequence may be a read error, since a much larger clone differs from it by one base. This chain connects TRBV5-1 to TRBJ2-7; D is perhaps TRBD2 (6 bases). Trimming removed 5 bases from V and 4 bases from J, with 10 bases in between. The CDR3 spans 12 residues. Germline CDR1 reads SGHRS; CDR2 reads YFSETQ. The CDR3 sequence: CASSTGGYEQYF. The CDR3 DNA sequence: TGCGCCAGCAGTACTGGGGGGTACGAGCAGTACTTC.

The gene calls are TRBV20-1 and TRBJ1-1, with TRBD1 as a possible D gene (5 bases). The CDR3 is 13 amino acids. Trimming shortened V by 5 bases and J by 4 bases, and 14 bases separated the two germline ends. Looked up from germline, CDR1 is DFQATT and CDR2 is SNEGSKA (reference sequence). CDR3 DNA sequence: TGCAGTGCTTCCGACAACGGGGCCACTGAAGCTTTCTTT. This sequence encodes CSASDNGATEAFF.

The chain links TRBV12-5 to TRBJ2-1; possibly TRBD1 for D (5 bases). The CDR3 has 16 amino acids. Germline V lookup: CDR1 LGHNT, CDR2 FRNRAP. With 1 base removed from V and 5 bases from J, the gap between germline ends came to 15 bases. The CDR3 protein is CASGLAGIGADNEQFF. DNA for the CDR3: TGTGCTAGTGGTTTGGCTGGGATAGGGGCGGACAATGAGCAGTTCTTC.

This clonotype showed up just a few times. A much larger clone lies a single base off, so this may be a read error. The genes are TRBV2 and TRBJ2-5, with 7 nucleotides matching TRBD1. The CDR3 extends over 14 amino acids. Per the germline V gene, CDR1 is SNHLY and CDR2 is FYNNEI. CDR3 protein: CASIPTGLQEAQYF. The CDR3 DNA follows: TGTGCCAGCATCCCGACAGGGCTCCAAGAGGCCCAGTACTTC.